A selection of T cell receptor beta chains follows, all from one sample in a study of T cell responses to AZD1222 COVID-19 vaccine. Libraries were prepared by immunoSEQ multiplex PCR; TCRdb keeps only in-frame clonotypes and omits some of them. The sample contains under 150,000 clones, about 88% of which appear only once. The sample consisted of peripheral blood, taken 28 days after the second AZD1222 dose. The receptors originated from an adult who received the AZD1222 COVID-19 vaccine. CDR3s include the opening cysteine and the closing phenylalanine or tryptophan. D genes are given only for firm matches. Expanded clones are given a class, and other clones once, few, many or no size at all.

D: .; V: TRBV27; size: .; J: TRBJ1-5; CDR3: CASSLVRGGQPQHF; DNA: TGTGCCAGCAGTTTAGTCAGGGGTGGGCAGCCCCAGCATTTT
D: .; V: TRBV4-2; size: .; J: TRBJ1-2; CDR3: CASSQGAGSNYGYTF; DNA: TGTGCCAGCAGCCAAGGTGCGGGGTCTAACTATGGCTACACCTTC
D: .; V: TRBV20-1; size: .; J: TRBJ1-2; CDR3: CSATLRDGYTF; DNA: TGCAGTGCTACCCTCCGGGACGGCTACACCTTC
D: .; V: TRBV6-5; size: .; J: TRBJ1-6; CDR3: CASRGLENSPLHF; DNA: TGTGCCAGCAGGGGACTAGAAAATTCACCCCTCCACTTT
D: .; V: TRBV19; size: .; J: TRBJ1-1; CDR3: CASSHRATNTEAFF; DNA: TGTGCCAGTAGTCACAGGGCTACGAACACTGAAGCTTTCTTT
D: .; V: TRBV19; size: .; J: TRBJ2-3; CDR3: CASSIGVTDTQYF; DNA: TGTGCCAGTAGTATCGGCGTCACAGATACGCAGTATTTT
D: TRBD2; V: TRBV5-1; size: .; J: TRBJ2-3; CDR3: CASSWAGGGGLTDTQYF; DNA: TGCGCCAGCAGCTGGGCGGGGGGCGGGGGGCTCACAGATACGCAGTATTTT
D: TRBD2; V: TRBV6-6; size: .; J: TRBJ2-1; CDR3: CASSYGTSGNFYEQFF; DNA: TGTGCCAGCAGTTACGGGACTAGCGGGAATTTTTATGAGCAGTTCTTC
D: TRBD2; V: TRBV15; size: .; J: TRBJ2-3; CDR3: CATSRDLVSAGGLVSTDTQYF; DNA: TGTGCCACCAGCAGAGATCTGGTATCCGCGGGAGGGCTCGTGAGCACAGATACGCAGTATTTT
D: .; V: TRBV18; size: .; J: TRBJ1-4; CDR3: CASRPNGVNEKLFF; DNA: TGTGCCAGCCGACCGAACGGCGTTAATGAAAAACTGTTTTTT
D: .; V: TRBV15; size: once; J: TRBJ1-5; CDR3: CATSSGMSNQPQHF; DNA: TGTGCCACCAGCAGCGGGATGAGCAATCAGCCCCAGCATTTT
D: .; V: TRBV18; size: once; J: TRBJ1-1; CDR3: CASSPLAGEVGTEAFF; DNA: TGTGCCAGCTCACCACTGGCAGGGGAGGTCGGCACTGAAGCTTTCTTT
D: .; V: TRBV19; size: .; J: TRBJ2-7; CDR3: CASSFGQRSSYEQYF; DNA: TGTGCCAGTAGTTTCGGGCAGAGGAGCTCCTACGAGCAGTACTTC
D: .; V: TRBV15; size: .; J: TRBJ1-2; CDR3: CATSRDGESGYTF; DNA: TGTGCCACCAGCAGAGATGGGGAATCGGGCTACACCTTC
D: .; V: TRBV18; size: once; J: TRBJ2-2; CDR3: CASSPQLDSNTGELFF; DNA: TGTGCCAGCTCACCTCAACTGGACAGTAACACCGGGGAGCTGTTTTTT
D: .; V: TRBV18; size: .; J: TRBJ2-3; CDR3: CASSPSTDTQYF; DNA: TGTGCCAGCTCACCAAGCACAGATACGCAGTATTTT
D: TRBD1; V: TRBV7-8; size: .; J: TRBJ1-2; CDR3: CASSLPGQGNGYTF; DNA: TGTGCCAGCAGCTTACCGGGACAGGGTAATGGCTACACCTTC
D: .; V: TRBV7-9; size: .; J: TRBJ1-4; CDR3: CASSFGTVGEKLFF; DNA: TGTGCCAGCAGCTTTGGTACGGTCGGAGAAAAACTGTTTTTT
D: TRBD1; V: TRBV6-5; size: .; J: TRBJ2-7; CDR3: CASSSLGTGEFDEQYF; DNA: TGTGCCAGCAGTTCCCTCGGGACAGGGGAATTCGACGAGCAGTACTTC
D: .; V: TRBV18; size: .; J: TRBJ1-6; CDR3: CASSPPQGSGSYNSPLHF; DNA: TGTGCCAGCTCACCACCCCAGGGGAGCGGCTCCTATAATTCACCCCTCCACTTT
D: .; V: TRBV7-2; size: .; J: TRBJ2-7; CDR3: CASSVGARGPYEQYF; DNA: TGTGCCAGCAGCGTCGGGGCCAGGGGCCCCTACGAGCAGTACTTC
D: .; V: TRBV5-4; size: .; J: TRBJ2-5; CDR3: CASSLVGGFTETQYF; DNA: TGTGCCAGCAGCCTCGTAGGGGGGTTTACTGAGACCCAGTACTTC
D: TRBD1; V: TRBV6-5; size: once; J: TRBJ1-4; CDR3: CASATGQDEKLFF; DNA: TGTGCCAGCGCAACGGGACAGGACGAAAAACTGTTTTTT
D: TRBD2; V: TRBV10-2; size: once; J: TRBJ2-7; CDR3: CASSDPLAGARSEQYF; DNA: TGCGCCAGCAGCGATCCGCTAGCGGGAGCACGATCCGAGCAGTACTTC
D: .; V: TRBV7-3; size: .; J: TRBJ1-6; CDR3: CASSSDPGGNSPLHF; DNA: TGTGCCAGCAGCTCAGATCCTGGGGGGAATTCACCCCTCCACTTT
D: TRBD1; V: TRBV7-6; size: .; J: TRBJ2-2; CDR3: CASSQGQGGPGELFF; DNA: TGTGCCAGCAGCCAGGGACAGGGAGGGCCCGGGGAGCTGTTTTTT
D: .; V: TRBV4-2; size: once; J: TRBJ2-5; CDR3: CASSQSDVGETQYF; DNA: TGTGCCAGCAGCCAATCGGACGTAGGAGAGACCCAGTACTTC
D: .; V: TRBV5-8; size: few; J: TRBJ1-1; CDR3: CASSRWANTEAFF; DNA: TGTGCCAGCAGCCGCTGGGCGAACACTGAAGCTTTCTTT
D: .; V: TRBV28; size: .; J: TRBJ1-1; CDR3: CASSLPRRVTTEAFF; DNA: TGTGCCAGCAGTTTACCCAGGAGGGTTACCACTGAAGCTTTCTTT
D: .; V: TRBV6-2/TRBV6-3; size: .; J: TRBJ2-7; CDR3: CASSYSMISNYEQYF; DNA: TGTGCCAGCAGTTACTCGATGATCTCGAACTACGAGCAGTACTTC
D: .; V: TRBV28; size: .; J: TRBJ2-5; CDR3: CASTLGRGAGETQYF; DNA: TGTGCCAGCACCCTGGGCCGGGGGGCCGGGGAGACCCAGTACTTC
D: .; V: TRBV6-5; size: .; J: TRBJ2-3; CDR3: CASSYSSASLTDTQYF; DNA: TGTGCCAGCAGTTACTCGTCGGCCAGCCTCACAGATACGCAGTATTTT
D: .; V: TRBV10-3; size: .; J: TRBJ1-5; CDR3: CAIASGPNQPQHF; DNA: TGTGCCATCGCTTCCGGTCCCAATCAGCCCCAGCATTTT